The subject of this entry is one T cell receptor beta chain. The sample belongs to a study of blood T cell repertoires in COVID-19. Study-level information: Both acute and convalescent COVID-19 samples were obtained from the United States, Italy and Spain.

Original processing notes: It was from reference gene primer amplification that nucleated cell counts were estimated. Repertoires were generated with immunoSEQ multiplex PCR, while TCRdb's copy carries only in-frame clones and drops some. V and J calls and clone size are copied from that table; D and trimming were computed from the DNA. The sample comprises about 240,000 clones, approximately 86% of which are singletons, and under 9% rests with the top ten. Sequencing was performed on peripheral blood. The clonotype comes from a woman between 65 and 79 years old with active or convalescent COVID-19.

The CDR3 bases are TGCGCCAGCAGTGGAAGCTCGGGACTAAGCACTGAAGCTTTCTTT. Translated: CASSGSSGLSTEAFF. The chain joins TRBV5-1 to TRBJ1-1; D is perhaps TRBD1 (5 bases). V shed 5 bases and J shed 4 bases, with 18 bases lying between them. The CDR3 consists of 15 residues. The germline gives CDR1 SGHRS, CDR2 YFSETQ.